This T cell receptor (beta chain) derives from a study of blood T cells in healthy people across ages. This clonotype was counted a few times. This CDR3 is 17 amino acids long. Germline values: CDR1 SGHVS, CDR2 FQNEAQ. Between the trimmed V and J ends, which lost 0 bases and 4 bases, there was a span of 19 bases. PCR was performed a second time for about 7 to 11 cycles using a sample-barcoded 5' primer and a J-beta primer mix. TCRdb processed the 5' RACE reads anew with MiXCR; each CDR3 protein has one entry. The sample yields roughly 1.4 million distinct CDR3 sequences, 45% to 70% seen once. Caucasian, healthy and from Russia, the donors were aged between roughly 6 and 95.

This chain connects TRBV7-8 to TRBJ2-7, with D perhaps TRBD1 (7 bases). This TCR derives from a man aged 18 to 35 in good health. Material: blood. The CDR3 protein is CASSLAQGGARHYEQYF. Here the CDR3 DNA reads TGTGCCAGCAGCTTAGCTCAGGGGGGTGCCAGGCATTACGAGCAGTACTTC.